This TCR beta chain is drawn from a study of CXCR3-negative and CXCR3-positive naive CD8 T cells. The germline V gene encodes CDR1 SQVTM and CDR2 ANQGSEA. The length of the CDR3 is 13 residues. Libraries were UMI-labeled 5' RACE TRB cDNA. TCRdb reprocessed the 5' RACE reads, with one entry per CDR3 protein and no DNA. The sample table sets out some 61,000 distinct CDR3 sequences. This clonotype was sampled from a human donor in good health. Some clones in this sample may be carry-over from other donors' samples. The sample taken for sequencing was naive CXCR3- CD8+ T cells from blood. As for subset: CD45RO-CCR7+CD27+CD95- naive CD8+ T cells lacking CXCR3 (TNR3-). J is TRBJ2-2 and V is TRBV29-1. The CDR3 sequence is CSVETTRTGELFF.